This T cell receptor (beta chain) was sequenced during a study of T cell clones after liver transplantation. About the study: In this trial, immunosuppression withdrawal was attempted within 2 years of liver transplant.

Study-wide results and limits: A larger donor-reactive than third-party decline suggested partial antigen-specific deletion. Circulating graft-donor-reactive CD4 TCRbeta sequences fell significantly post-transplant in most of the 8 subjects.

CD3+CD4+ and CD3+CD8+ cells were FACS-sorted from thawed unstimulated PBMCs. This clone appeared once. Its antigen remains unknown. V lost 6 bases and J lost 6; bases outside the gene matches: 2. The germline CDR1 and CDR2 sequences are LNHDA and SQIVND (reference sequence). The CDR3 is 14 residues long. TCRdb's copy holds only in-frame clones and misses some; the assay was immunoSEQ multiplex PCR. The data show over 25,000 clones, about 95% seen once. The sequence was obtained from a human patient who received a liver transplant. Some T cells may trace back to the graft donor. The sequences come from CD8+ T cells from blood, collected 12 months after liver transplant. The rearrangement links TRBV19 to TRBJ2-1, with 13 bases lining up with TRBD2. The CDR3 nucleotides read TGTGCCAGTAGGAGGACTAGCGGGAGCAATGAGCAGTTCTTC. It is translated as CASRRTSGSNEQFF.